What follows are 21 T cell receptor beta chains derived from one specimen sequenced in a study of blood T cell repertoires in COVID-19. Method: immunoSEQ multiplex PCR; TCRdb's copy keeps in-frame clones and lacks some. The data show 300,000 to 400,000 clones, roughly nine tenths seen once. The sequencing sample was made of PBMCs or T cells enriched from blood (not recorded which). The receptors were gathered from a young man who had recovered from COVID-19.

The sample holds one count of this clone. The chain joins TRBV13 to TRBJ1-2; D is possibly TRBD1 (6 bases). The CDR3 has 15 amino acids. Trimming took off 5 bases at V and 8 bases at J, with 21 bases between the two ends. Germline loops: CDR1 PRHDT, CDR2 FYEKMQ (reference sequence). This CDR3 reads CASSDRDTSTGGYTF. CDR3 bases: TGTGCCAGCAGCGACCGGGACACAAGTACTGGGGGCTACACCTTC.

The gene calls are TRBV5-8 and TRBJ2-5; tentative D call: TRBD2 (5 bases). This CDR3 spans 16 amino acids. Germline assignment: CDR1 SGHTS and CDR2 YDEGEE. Trimming removed 6 bases at V and 5 bases at J, with 23 bases between. The CDR3 spells CASTTQPGVRVETQYF. CDR3 bases: TGTGCCAGCACCACCCAACCCGGGGTTAGGGTGGAGACCCAGTACTTC.

The rearrangement joins TRBV7-9 to TRBJ1-1; 7 bases are shared with TRBD1. V was clipped by 4 bases and J by 5 bases; unmatched bases: 13. The germline V gene has CDR1 SEHNR and CDR2 FQNEAQ (reference sequence). The CDR3 loop spans 16 amino acids. Here the CDR3 reads CASSSLRTGGRTEAFF. The CDR3 DNA is TGTGCCAGCAGCTCACTAAGGACAGGTGGAAGGACTGAAGCTTTCTTT.

This clone was seen a single time. The chain combines TRBV25-1 with TRBJ2-2, with D possibly matching TRBD1 (6 bases). Germline V gives CDR1 MGHDK, CDR2 SYGVNS. Trimming cost V 10 bases and J 2 bases, with 11 bases left between them. The CDR3 loop spans 13 amino acids. CDR3 nucleotides: TGTGCCACCGAGGGGGTAAACACCGGGGAGCTGTTTTTT. It translates to CATEGVNTGELFF.

This clone was observed once. V gene TRBV9 combines with J gene TRBJ2-7, with D perhaps TRBD1 (6 bases). Per germline, CDR1 SGDLS and CDR2 YYNGEE. The CDR3 spans 16 residues. V lost 2 bases, J lost 1 base, and 16 bases lay in between. The CDR3 loop reads CASSVGSGQSSYEQYF. Written as DNA, the CDR3 is TGTGCCAGCAGCGTCGGATCCGGACAGTCATCCTACGAGCAGTACTTC.

With regard to this clone: Mismatch with germline at one junction end may stem from a read error. The chain recombines TRBV29-1 with TRBJ1-2; D is unresolved. The CDR3 spans 10 residues. Germline V CDR1 and CDR2: SQVTM, ANQGSEA. In DNA, the CDR3 is TGCAGCGTTGAAGAGGAGGGAGGCAAGTTC. Translated: CSVEEEGGKF.

V is TRBV19 and J is TRBJ1-1; perhaps TRBD1 as D (5 bases). Germline assignment: CDR1 LNHDA and CDR2 SQIVND (reference sequence). This CDR3 is 15 amino acids long. V lost 1 base and J 4 bases, leaving 13 bases between the germline ends. Here the CDR3 reads CASSIAQAGGTEAFF. The CDR3 DNA follows: TGTGCCAGTAGTATAGCCCAGGCGGGGGGCACTGAAGCTTTCTTT.

The chain is built from TRBV19 and TRBJ1-5, with 7 nucleotides matching TRBD1. Germline V gene sequence: CDR1 LNHDA, CDR2 SQIVND (reference sequence). The CDR3 contains 15 residues. The ends lost 1 base at V and 9 bases at J; junction bases unmatched: 9. Here the CDR3 reads CASSIGGRGRRPQHF. The CDR3 nucleotides are TGTGCCAGTAGTATAGGGGGCAGGGGGAGAAGGCCCCAGCATTTT.

J is TRBJ2-7 and V is TRBV11-2; 9 nucleotides match TRBD1. The CDR3 contains 15 residues. V lost 0 bases, J lost 0 bases, and 0 bases stayed unmatched. From germline, CDR1 is SGHAT and CDR2 FQNNGV. The CDR3 loop is CASSLETGGSYEQYF. As DNA, the CDR3 is TGTGCCAGCAGCTTAGAGACAGGGGGCTCCTACGAGCAGTACTTC.

The chain joins TRBV5-1 to TRBJ2-3; 8 bases map to TRBD2. Germline V gene sequence: CDR1 SGHRS, CDR2 YFSETQ. The CDR3 is 16 amino acids. The J segment lost 1 base and the V segment lost 2 bases, leaving 6 bases of the junction unmatched. CDR3 DNA sequence: TGCGCCAGCAGCTTTTGGCAAGCGGGGGGCACAGATACGCAGTATTTT. Residues: CASSFWQAGGTDTQYF.

V is TRBV28 and J is TRBJ1-6; D is ambiguous. V lost 7 bases, J lost 7 bases, and 17 bases lay in between. From germline, CDR1 is MDHEN and CDR2 SYDVKM. The CDR3 extends over 15 amino acids. In DNA, the CDR3 is TGTGCCAGCAACACCGAGAGGATAAAGAATTCACCCCTCCACTTT. This sequence encodes CASNTERIKNSPLHF.

This sequence joins TRBV6-5 and TRBJ1-6; 10 nucleotides align to TRBD1. Germline CDR1 and CDR2: MNHEY and SVGAGI. This CDR3 region has 16 residues. J gave up 5 bases and V 0 bases, and 1 base lay outside the gene matches. The CDR3 nucleotides are TGTGCCAGCAGTTACTCTGGACAGGGGGATAATTCACCCCTCCACTTT. Protein product: CASSYSGQGDNSPLHF.

Worth noting for this clone: One end of the junction does not line up with germline, which may come from a read error. This rearrangement joins TRBV7-2 to TRBJ2-5; TRBD2 is a possible D gene (6 bases). Germline lookup yields CDR1 SGHTA and CDR2 FQGNSA. The CDR3 has 15 amino acids. The CDR3 loop is CASSLSGGAQKTQYF. The CDR3 DNA sequence: TGTGCCAGCAGCCTTAGCGGAGGGGCCCAAAAGACCCAGTACTTC.

The J gene is TRBJ1-1, the V gene TRBV3-1 (or the pseudogene TRBV3-2), with a tentative D call TRBD1 (6 bases). CDR1 and CDR2 (germline): LGHDT, YNNKEL (reference sequence). With 5 bases removed from V and 1 base from J, the gap between germline ends came to 11 bases. CDR3 length: 14 amino acids. CDR3 nucleotide sequence: TGTGCCAGCAGCTACAGGGCCGCGAACACTGAAGCTTTCTTT. This translates into CASSYRAANTEAFF.

The chain links TRBV24-1 to TRBJ2-3, with TRBD2 matching 12 bases. The junction had 6 bases not matched to a gene; V was cut back by 7 bases and J by 5 bases. Germline CDR1 is KGHDR and CDR2 is SFDVKD. CDR3 length equals 15 residues. The chain's CDR3 is CATSASGGEQDTQYF. The DNA of the CDR3 is TGTGCCACCAGCGCTAGCGGGGGGGAGCAAGATACGCAGTATTTT.

The rearrangement joins TRBV27 to TRBJ1-1; 9 bases fit TRBD1. The CDR3 is 15 residues long. Trimming at V came to 7 bases and at J to 7 bases, leaving 13 bases not matched to a gene. Germline V gene sequence: CDR1 MNHEY, CDR2 SMNVEV (reference sequence). CDR3 sequence: CASTGTGRNPGEAFF. In DNA, the CDR3 is TGTGCCAGCACCGGGACAGGGCGAAATCCGGGTGAAGCTTTCTTT.

This clone was observed once. J is TRBJ2-7 and V is TRBV5-4, with a possible D match to TRBD1 (6 bases). CDR3 size: 13 residues. Germline V gene data show CDR1 as SGHNT and CDR2 as YYREEE (reference sequence). The V end lost 3 bases, the J end lost 4 bases, and 11 bases lay between the germline ends. The DNA of the CDR3 is TGTGCCAGCAGCTCGGGACATCTATACGAGCAGTACTTC. This codes for CASSSGHLYEQYF. Together with reference TRBV5-4 and TRBJ2-7, the CDR3 gives the full variable domain: ETGVTQSPTHLIKTRGQQVTLRCSSQSGHNTVSWYQQALGQGPQFIFQYYREEENGRGNFPPRFSGLQFPNYSSELNVNALELDDSALYLCASSSGHLYEQYFGPGTRLTVT.

The CDR3 DNA reads TGTGCCAGAAGACGGGACAGTCGCTCCTATAATTCACCCCTCCACTTT. It specifies CARRRDSRSYNSPLHF. The chain employs TRBV5-3 and TRBJ1-6, with 7 bases lining up with TRBD1. TRBV5-3 is an open reading frame, and its role is uncertain. This CDR3 region has 16 residues. The V segment lost 5 bases and the J segment 0 bases; nucleotides outside the gene matches: 5.

The chain employs TRBV5-5 and TRBJ2-2; D is perhaps TRBD2 (5 bases). V dropped 0 bases and J dropped 3 bases, with 9 bases sitting between them. Germline values: CDR1 SGHKS, CDR2 YYEKEE (reference sequence). There are 15 residues in the CDR3. The CDR3 region is CASSLGRAHTGELFF. CDR3 bases: TGTGCCAGCAGCTTGGGGCGGGCACACACCGGGGAGCTGTTTTTT.

The CDR3: CASSSGTSNEQFF. In DNA form, the CDR3 reads TGTGCCAGCAGCTCCGGGACTTCAAATGAGCAGTTCTTC. The V and J genes are TRBV7-7 and TRBJ2-1; tentatively, D is TRBD2 (6 bases). Germline V gene data show CDR1 as SSHAT and CDR2 as FNYEAQ (reference sequence). This CDR3 comprises 13 residues. V was pared by 4 bases and J by 7 bases, with 11 bases between. The complete variable domain, with remaining parts taken from reference TRBV7-7 and TRBJ2-1, reads GAGVSQSPRYKVTKRGQDVTLRCDPISSHATLYWYQQALGQGPEFLTYFNYEAQPDKSGLPSDRFSAERPEGSISTLTIQRTEQRDSAMYRCASSSGTSNEQFFGPGTRLTVL.

This chain links TRBV5-1 with TRBJ1-1; D is possibly TRBD1 (6 bases). V dropped 4 bases and J dropped 1 base, with 11 bases sitting between them. This CDR3 is built from 14 residues. CDR1 is SGHRS, CDR2 YFSETQ, per germline. The CDR3 loop is CASSPGTPNTEAFF. The CDR3 DNA is TGCGCCAGCAGCCCCGGGACACCGAACACTGAAGCTTTCTTT.